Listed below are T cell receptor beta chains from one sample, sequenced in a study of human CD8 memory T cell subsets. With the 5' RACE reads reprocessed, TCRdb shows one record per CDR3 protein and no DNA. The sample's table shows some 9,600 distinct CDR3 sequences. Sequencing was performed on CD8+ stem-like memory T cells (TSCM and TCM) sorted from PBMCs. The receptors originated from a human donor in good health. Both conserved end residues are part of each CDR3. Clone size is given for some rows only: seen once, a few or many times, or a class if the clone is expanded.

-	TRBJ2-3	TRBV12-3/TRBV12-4	CASTPASTDTQYF
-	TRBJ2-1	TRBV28	CASSPYWEASYNEQFF
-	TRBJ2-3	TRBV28	CASRGSGTDTQYF
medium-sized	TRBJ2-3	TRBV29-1	CSVEPMPDTQYF
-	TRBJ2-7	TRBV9	CASSSRGYEQYF
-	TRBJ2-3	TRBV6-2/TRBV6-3	CASSYGESGFNTQYF
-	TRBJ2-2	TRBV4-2	CASSQWGAGELFF
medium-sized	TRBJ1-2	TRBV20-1	CSAYTPGTAQYGYTF
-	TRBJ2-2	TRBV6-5	CASSYRTPTSDGGELFF
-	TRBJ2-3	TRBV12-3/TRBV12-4	CASSWEREGTDTQYF
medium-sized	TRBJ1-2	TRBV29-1	CSVEDMGIFYGYTF
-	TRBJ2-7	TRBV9	CASSGSGGYAQYF
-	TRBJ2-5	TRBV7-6	CASSLGGGRETQYF
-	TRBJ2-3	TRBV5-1	CASSPGTGMATDTQYF
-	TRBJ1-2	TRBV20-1	CSARSIARRGLGNYGYTF
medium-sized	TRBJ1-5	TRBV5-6	CASSPLGQPQHF
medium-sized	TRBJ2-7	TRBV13	CASRRFSASATEQPYEQYF
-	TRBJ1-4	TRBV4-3	CASSRGQALEEKLFF
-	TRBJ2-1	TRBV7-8	CASSIAASSYNEQFF
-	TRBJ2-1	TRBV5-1	CASSEPSREGSGYNEQFF
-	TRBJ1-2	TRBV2	CASSVGQSYYGYTF
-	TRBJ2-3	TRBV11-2	CASLTSGRDTQYF
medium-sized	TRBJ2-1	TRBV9	CASSSEGYRQFF
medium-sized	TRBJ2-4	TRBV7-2	CASSLKGVAKNIQYF
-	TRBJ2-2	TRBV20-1	CSARDRGGYTGELFF
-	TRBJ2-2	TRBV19	CASSPTGDWNTGELFF
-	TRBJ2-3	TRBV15	CATSSALAGGSTDTQYF
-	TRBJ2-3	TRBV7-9	CASSSTETGASTDTQYF
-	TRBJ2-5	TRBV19	CASSIGAGIQETQYF
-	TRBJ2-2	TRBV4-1	CASSATGLAENTGELFF
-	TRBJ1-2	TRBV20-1	CSARDRGRVAGYTF
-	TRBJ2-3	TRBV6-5	CASRGTFSTDTQYF
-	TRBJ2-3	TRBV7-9	CASSPGELVHDTQYF
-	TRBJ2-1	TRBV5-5	CASSSMYNEQFF
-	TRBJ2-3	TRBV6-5	CASRSGTKGMDTQYF
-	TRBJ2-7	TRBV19	CASTPTGGLSYEQYF
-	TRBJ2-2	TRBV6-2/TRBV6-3	CASSGDRGLTGELFF
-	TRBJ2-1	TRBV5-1	CASSFSLAGESYNEQFF
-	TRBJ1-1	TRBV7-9	CASSLAFGTGSDEAFF
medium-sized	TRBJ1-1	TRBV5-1	CASSLSDRGHTEAFF
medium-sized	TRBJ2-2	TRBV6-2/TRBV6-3	CATLWDRYTGELFF
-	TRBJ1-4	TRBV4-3	CASSPEGWGQEKLFF
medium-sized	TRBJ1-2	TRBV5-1	CASSPNSSPGTPTNYGYTF
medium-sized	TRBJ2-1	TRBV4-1	CASSQGGGRAYNEQFF
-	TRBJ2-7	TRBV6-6	CASSVGDGEQYF
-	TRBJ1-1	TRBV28	CASSLLGTGSSVNTEAFF
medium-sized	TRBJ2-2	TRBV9	CASSDSVGGNTGELFF
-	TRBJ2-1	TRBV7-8	CASSLMAIAYNEQFF